A single sample gave rise to the 29 T cell receptor beta chains below, sequenced in a study of T cells after yellow fever vaccination. MiXCR was run by TCRdb on the 5' RACE reads, yielding one entry per CDR3 protein. This table holds about 430,000 distinct CDR3 sequences, over 15% found once. The input for sequencing was PBMCs, taken before the yellow fever booster vaccination. The receptors were gathered from a man younger than 30 who received the YFV17D yellow fever vaccine.

The J gene is TRBJ1-2, the V gene TRBV20-1; possible D gene TRBD1, 6 bases. The germline gives CDR1 DFQATT, CDR2 SNEGSKA (reference sequence). CDR3 length: 13 residues. Trimming removed 3 bases from V and 2 bases from J, with 10 bases in between. The CDR3 DNA reads TGCAGTGCTAGGGGGGCCTTAAACTATGGCTACACCTTC. This sequence encodes CSARGALNYGYTF.

This clonotype was detected a few times. The rearrangement uses TRBV11-2 and TRBJ2-5, with 9 bases identical to TRBD1. V lost 7 bases to trimming and J lost 5 bases; unmatched junction nucleotides: 8. There are 14 residues in the CDR3. The germline CDR1 and CDR2 sequences are SGHAT and FQNNGV. CDR3 in DNA: TGTGCCAGCACGGTAACAGGGGGCACGGAGACCCAGTACTTC. It is translated as CASTVTGGTETQYF.

Only a few counts were recorded for this clonotype. The chain combines TRBV5-8 with TRBJ1-6; no reliable D call. CDR1 and CDR2 from the germline V gene are SGHTS and YDEGEE. This CDR3 has 16 residues. V lost 2 bases to trimming and J lost 7 bases, with 16 bases between them. The CDR3 nucleotides are TGTGCCAGCAGCTTAACTTGGGGATCCCCGAATTCACCCCTCCACTTT. Encoded protein: CASSLTWGSPNSPLHF.

This clonotype was observed once. CDR3 bases: TGTGCCATCAGTGAACGGGGGGAAGAGACCCAGTACTTC. Translation: CAISERGEETQYF. The chain combines TRBV10-3 with TRBJ2-5; TRBD2 aligns across 7 bases. The CDR3 has 13 amino acids. Trimming cost V 3 bases and J 3 bases; bases outside gene matches: 1. CDR1 and CDR2 (germline): ENHRY, SYGVKD.

The chain couples TRBV9 to TRBJ2-2; TRBD2 aligns across 7 bases. The CDR3 sequence is 17 residues long. V lost 4 bases to trimming and J lost 1 base; unmatched junction nucleotides: 10. The germline CDR1 and CDR2 sequences are SGDLS and YYNGEE. In DNA form, the CDR3 reads TGTGCCAGCAGCCACCACCGACTAGCCGAGAACACCGGGGAGCTGTTTTTT. It yields the protein CASSHHRLAENTGELFF.

The chain uses TRBV7-9 and TRBJ1-4; D is possibly TRBD1 (5 bases). The CDR3 covers 15 residues. CDR1 is SEHNR, CDR2 FQNEAQ, per germline (reference sequence). V lost 5 bases to trimming and J lost 4 bases, with 14 bases between them. CDR3 protein: CASSPRAGFNEKLFF. The CDR3, as DNA: TGTGCCAGCAGCCCACGGGCAGGGTTTAATGAAAAACTGTTTTTT.

This sequence joins TRBV12-3 or TRBV12-4 and TRBJ1-2; TRBD1 might be the D (6 bases). The CDR3 is made up of 15 amino acids. V was shortened by 3 bases and J by 5 bases, with 16 bases between the two germline ends. The CDR3 spells CASSFDGGVLYGYTF. In DNA form, the CDR3 reads TGTGCCAGCAGTTTTGACGGGGGCGTCCTTTATGGCTACACCTTC.

This clonotype was recorded many times. The chain joins TRBV5-6 to TRBJ2-3; D is unclear. The length of the CDR3 is 12 residues. Trimming stripped 4 bases from V and 6 bases from J, with 9 bases between. Looked up from germline, CDR1 is SGHDT and CDR2 is YYEEEE. The CDR3 spells CASSLRPDTQYF. The CDR3 DNA follows: TGTGCCAGCAGCCTTCGTCCCGATACGCAGTATTTT.

This clonotype was observed a handful of times. V and J are TRBV4-2 and TRBJ2-4; D ambiguous. From germline, CDR1 is LGHNA and CDR2 YNFKEQ. Trimming cost V 0 bases and J 6 bases, with 6 bases left between them. The CDR3 contains 13 residues. The CDR3 DNA reads as TGTGCCAGCAGCCAAGATCCGGGAAACATTCAGTACTTC. Its protein is CASSQDPGNIQYF.

This clonotype has a handful of counts. The chain recombines TRBV7-8 with TRBJ2-3, with unresolved D. The V end lost 2 bases, the J end lost 6 bases, and 6 bases lay between the germline ends. This CDR3 is 12 amino acids long. Per the germline V gene, CDR1 is SGHVS and CDR2 is FQNEAQ. CDR3 DNA sequence: TGTGCCAGCAGCTTACGGTCGGATACGCAGTATTTT. Encoded protein: CASSLRSDTQYF.

This clonotype was seen ten or more times. J is TRBJ1-1 and V is TRBV20-1, with 7 bases identical to TRBD1. J gave up 2 bases and V 3 bases, and 6 bases lay outside the gene matches. This CDR3 is built from 14 residues. Germline assignment: CDR1 DFQATT and CDR2 SNEGSKA (reference sequence). Here the CDR3 reads CSARPGGINTEAFF. The CDR3 DNA sequence: TGCAGTGCTAGGCCAGGGGGGATCAACACTGAAGCTTTCTTT.

The sample holds a few counts of this clonotype. The chain employs TRBV7-2 and TRBJ2-2; D is ambiguous. CDR1 and CDR2 (germline): SGHTA, FQGNSA. The ends were cut back, 5 bases at V and 5 bases at J, with 6 bases in the middle. The CDR3 consists of 12 residues. CDR3 coding DNA: TGTGCCAGCAGCCCTCAGACCGGGGAGCTGTTTTTT. It yields the protein CASSPQTGELFF. The full variable domain, completed using reference TRBV7-2 and TRBJ2-2, is GAGVSQSPSNKVTEKGKDVELRCDPISGHTALYWYRQSLGQGLEFLIYFQGNSAPDKSGLPSDRFSAERTGGSVSTLTIQRTQQEDSAVYLCASSPQTGELFFGEGSRLTVL.

This clonotype was picked up a small number of times. The chain is built from TRBV15 and TRBJ2-3, with a tentative D call TRBD2 (6 bases). The CDR3 totals 15 residues. Germline CDR1 reads LNHNV; CDR2 reads YYDKDF (reference sequence). The V and J ends lost 0 bases and 6 bases respectively, with 13 bases between them. The CDR3 DNA follows: TGTGCCACCAGCAGAGATCGCGGGGCTGCGGATACGCAGTATTTT. This translates into CATSRDRGAADTQYF.

The chain couples TRBV6-5 to TRBJ1-5, with no clear D. CDR3 length equals 15 residues. Germline V gene lookup returns CDR1 MNHEY and CDR2 SVGAGI. Trimming stripped 0 bases from V and 6 bases from J, with 12 bases between. The chain's CDR3 is CASSYSMEGGQPQHF. The CDR3 DNA reads as TGTGCCAGCAGTTACTCGATGGAAGGAGGTCAGCCCCAGCATTTT.

This clonotype was observed many times. The chain carries TRBV7-9 and TRBJ1-2; tentatively, D is TRBD1 (6 bases). Germline values: CDR1 SEHNR, CDR2 FQNEAQ (reference sequence). Between the trimmed V and J ends, which lost 5 bases and 4 bases, there was a span of 17 bases. This CDR3 comprises 15 residues. As DNA, the CDR3 is TGTGCCAGCAGCCAAAACCTCAGGGGTATCTATGGCTACACCTTC. Residues: CASSQNLRGIYGYTF.

The CDR3 DNA sequence: TGTGCCAGCAGTCCAAGGTCTTCTACGCAGTATTTT. Protein sequence: CASSPRSSTQYF. V is TRBV7-6 and J is TRBJ2-3, with D uncertain. The CDR3 is 12 residues long. Germline assignment: CDR1 SGHVS and CDR2 FNYEAQ. Trimming removed 6 bases at V and 8 bases at J, with 12 bases between. Supplemented by reference TRBV7-6 and TRBJ2-3, the full variable domain reads GAGVSQSPRYKVTKRGQDVALRCDPISGHVSLYWYRQALGQGPEFLTYFNYEAQQDKSGLPNDRFSAERPEGSISTLTIQRTEQRDSAMYRCASSPRSSTQYFGPGTRLTVL.

The chain is built from TRBV12-3 or TRBV12-4 and TRBJ1-2; 7 bases align to TRBD1. This CDR3 contains 14 residues. After removal of 7 bases from V and 6 bases from J, the junction contained 11 bases not matched to a gene. The CDR3 loop is CASNPRGGLDGYTF. The CDR3 coding sequence is TGTGCCAGCAACCCCAGGGGGGGACTTGATGGCTACACCTTC.

This clonotype was detected only a few times. The V gene is TRBV7-6, the J gene TRBJ2-5, with 7 bases lining up with TRBD1. The CDR3 has 17 amino acids. The junction had 11 bases not matched to a gene; V was cut back by 2 bases and J by 2 bases. Per germline, CDR1 SGHVS and CDR2 FNYEAQ. In DNA form, the CDR3 reads TGTGCCAGCAGCTTAACTGGGACAGATGTCAAACAAGAGACCCAGTACTTC. Translating it yields CASSLTGTDVKQETQYF.

This clonotype showed up just a few times. This chain joins TRBV7-8 and TRBJ1-2; D is uncertain. The V and J ends lost 0 bases and 4 bases respectively, with 6 bases between them. There are 13 residues in the CDR3. Per the germline V gene, CDR1 is SGHVS and CDR2 is FQNEAQ. CDR3 loop: CASSLALAYGYTF. The CDR3, as DNA: TGTGCCAGCAGCTTAGCGCTTGCCTATGGCTACACCTTC.

This chain connects TRBV7-9 to TRBJ2-2, with TRBD1 matching over 9 bases. CDR1 SEHNR and CDR2 FQNEAQ come from the germline V gene (reference sequence). After removal of 7 bases from V and 3 bases from J, the junction contained 6 bases not matched to a gene. The CDR3 loop spans 15 amino acids. The CDR3 DNA follows: TGTGCCAGCACCCTCGGGGACAGGGACACCGGGGAGCTGTTTTTT. Protein: CASTLGDRDTGELFF. Filled out from reference TRBV7-9 and TRBJ2-2, the complete variable domain reads DTGVSQNPRHKITKRGQNVTFRCDPISEHNRLYWYRQTLGQGPEFLTYFQNEAQLEKSRLLSDRFSAERPKGSFSTLEIQRTEQGDSAMYLCASTLGDRDTGELFFGEGSRLTVL.

This rearrangement joins TRBV7-8 to TRBJ2-7; D is possibly TRBD2 (5 bases). The CDR3 extends over 12 amino acids. The V end lost 3 bases, the J end lost 9 bases, and 12 bases lay between the germline ends. Germline CDR1 and CDR2: SGHVS and FQNEAQ. The CDR3 sequence is CASSFGGGVQYF. The CDR3 DNA follows: TGTGCCAGCAGCTTTGGAGGTGGTGTGCAGTACTTC.

This clonotype was observed a handful of times. This chain links TRBV7-9 with TRBJ2-7; D remains ambiguous. Germline V gene sequence: CDR1 SEHNR, CDR2 FQNEAQ (reference sequence). Trimming left V 3 bases short and J 6 bases short, with 12 bases between. The length of the CDR3 is 13 residues. The CDR3 here is CASSFGRLGEQYF. CDR3 bases: TGTGCCAGCAGCTTTGGAAGATTGGGCGAGCAGTACTTC. The full variable domain, in which reference TRBV7-9 and TRBJ2-7 provide the parts outside the CDR3, is DTGVSQNPRHKITKRGQNVTFRCDPISEHNRLYWYRQTLGQGPEFLTYFQNEAQLEKSRLLSDRFSAERPKGSFSTLEIQRTEQGDSAMYLCASSFGRLGEQYFGPGTRLTVT.

The V call is TRBV4-1, the J call TRBJ1-1, with TRBD1 as a possible D gene (6 bases). Germline assignment: CDR1 MGHRA and CDR2 YSYEKL. The CDR3 has 15 amino acids. Trimming removed 4 bases from V and 4 bases from J, with 16 bases in between. CDR3 nucleotides: TGCGCCAGCAGCCCCTACCTACAGGGTCCCACTGAAGCTTTCTTT. This sequence encodes CASSPYLQGPTEAFF.

This sequence joins TRBV2 and TRBJ2-3; D remains unclear. The CDR3 is 13 amino acids. The germline V and J ends were trimmed by 3 bases and 5 bases, with 9 bases remaining between them. The germline CDR1 and CDR2 sequences are SNHLY and FYNNEI. This chain's CDR3 is CASSEDPEDTQYF. In DNA, the CDR3 is TGTGCCAGCAGTGAGGACCCGGAAGATACGCAGTATTTT.

In its sample, this clonotype was seen a few times. The chain uses TRBV24-1 and TRBJ2-6; 9 nucleotides match TRBD2. CDR1 is KGHDR, CDR2 SFDVKD, per germline. The CDR3 sequence is 16 residues long. The V segment lost 10 bases and the J segment 0 bases; nucleotides outside the gene matches: 6. The CDR3 DNA sequence: TGTGCCACAGACCTAGCGGGGAGCTCTGGGGCCAACGTCCTGACTTTC. Protein sequence: CATDLAGSSGANVLTF.

CDR3 bases: TGTGCCAGCAAAGGGGACTCCTACGAGCAGTACTTC. It encodes CASKGDSYEQYF. The chain has TRBV6-2 or TRBV6-3 and TRBJ2-7, with a tentative D call TRBD1 (5 bases). This CDR3 region has 12 residues. Trimming removed 7 bases at V and 0 bases at J, with 7 bases between. Germline-derived CDR1 and CDR2 are MNHEY and SVGEGT.

The chain combines TRBV27 with TRBJ1-2; D unclear. Germline values: CDR1 MNHEY, CDR2 SMNVEV (reference sequence). The germline V and J ends were trimmed by 5 bases and 0 bases, with 7 bases remaining between them. The CDR3 totals 13 residues. CDR3 sequence (DNA): TGTGCCAGCAGTACCAGTACTAACTATGGCTACACCTTC. Translated, it gives CASSTSTNYGYTF.

The J gene is TRBJ2-3, the V gene TRBV6-2 or TRBV6-3; no firm D call. The V gene lost 4 bases and the J gene lost 5 bases, with 7 bases spanning the gap. CDR3 length: 12 residues. CDR1 and CDR2 from the germline V gene are MNHEY and SVGEGT. CDR3 sequence: CASSSNRDTQYF. The CDR3 region has the DNA TGTGCCAGCAGTTCGAATCGAGATACGCAGTATTTT.

The chain combines TRBV5-4 with TRBJ2-3; 8 bases agree with TRBD2. Trimming took 0 bases from V and 6 from J; bases not matched to a gene: 9. Germline loops: CDR1 SGHNT, CDR2 YYREEE (reference sequence). The CDR3 totals 16 residues. The CDR3 coding sequence is TGTGCCAGCAGCTTGGCTAGGGGAGCGGGGGAGGATACGCAGTATTTT. Amino acids: CASSLARGAGEDTQYF.